This T cell receptor (beta chain) comes out of a study of OX40 agonist ivuxolimab in advanced cancers. Study information: Patients with prior anti-PD-1, anti-PD-L1 or anti-CTLA-4 therapy were eligible; 40% had some. A partial response was reached by three patients: one with hepatocellular carcinoma and two with cutaneous melanoma. Study outcomes and limitations: Nonresponders, in some cases, also had low normalized T-cell clonal expansion.

A note on this clone: Its matching antigen is unknown.

Prior autoimmune disease or systemic immunosuppression barred patients. Sequencing was performed with immunoSEQ multiplex PCR; in TCRdb, only in-frame clones are kept and a portion is missing. The sample shows 60,000 to 75,000 clones, approximately 90% of them seen only once. V was trimmed by 4 bases and J by 4 bases, leaving 14 bases between them. Germline CDR1 SGHAT, CDR2 FQNNGV. This CDR3 has 14 amino acids. The genes are TRBV11-2 and TRBJ2-7, with D perhaps TRBD1 (6 bases). Sequenced material: CD4+ or CD8+ T cells sorted from blood, taken in a trial of the OX40 agonist ivuxolimab. This TCR came from an adult with an advanced solid tumor such as melanoma, head and neck, liver or kidney cancer. This CDR3 reads CASSSTGIEYEQYV. CDR3 DNA sequence: TGTGCCAGCAGCTCCACAGGGATCGAATACGAGCAGTACGTC.